These T cell receptor beta chains were read from a single sample in a study of cytomegalovirus exposure and HLA in healthy donors. TCRdb's table, derived via immunoSEQ multiplex PCR, lists solely in-frame clones and lacks some. The top ten clones hold roughly 4.3% of a sample with about 95,000 clones, approximately 80% of them seen once. Sequenced: PBMCs. All receptors come from a woman aged 40 to 50 in good health and CMV-seropositive. The CDR3 runs from the conserved cysteine through the conserved F or W. D genes are given only for firm matches. Rows may omit the clone size; those that give it use once, few, many or a size class.

clone_size d_call j_call v_call cdr3_aa cdr3_nt
once - TRBJ1-2 TRBV28 CASSSGVAGETYGYTF TGTGCCAGCAGTTCTGGGGTGGCAGGGGAGACCTATGGCTACACCTTC
- TRBD2 TRBJ2-7 TRBV19 CASSIRLAGVGFSYEQYF TGTGCCAGTAGTATAAGGCTAGCGGGAGTAGGTTTCTCCTACGAGCAGTACTTC
- TRBD1 TRBJ2-1 TRBV6-5 CASSNRGYEQFF TGTGCCAGCAGTAACAGGGGGTATGAGCAGTTCTTC
once TRBD2 TRBJ2-7 TRBV11-3 CASSLSQAGGPYEQYF TGTGCCAGCAGCTTATCTCAGGCGGGAGGGCCTTACGAGCAGTACTTC
- - TRBJ1-5 TRBV7-2 CASSSWTVNQPQHF TGTGCCAGCAGCTCCTGGACAGTCAATCAGCCCCAGCATTTT
- - TRBJ1-2 TRBV30 CAWSVGQGDGYTF TGTGCCTGGAGTGTTGGGCAGGGTGATGGCTACACCTTC
- TRBD2 TRBJ2-1 TRBV6-5 CASSYLSGIDHNEQFF TGTGCCAGCAGTTACCTTAGCGGGATAGATCACAATGAGCAGTTCTTC
- TRBD2 TRBJ2-3 TRBV5-6 CASSLALLAKTDTQYF TGTGCCAGCAGCTTGGCCCTACTAGCGAAGACAGATACGCAGTATTTT
- - TRBJ1-1 TRBV5-4 CASSLGILAGFDTEAFF TGTGCCAGCAGCTTGGGTATTTTGGCAGGGTTCGACACTGAAGCTTTCTTT
- - TRBJ1-1 TRBV18 CASSMGGGLNTEAFF TGTGCCAGCTCAATGGGCGGAGGATTGAACACTGAAGCTTTCTTT
few - TRBJ1-5 TRBV5-1 CASSLAADQPQHF TGCGCCAGCAGCTTGGCCGCGGATCAGCCCCAGCATTTT